This TCR beta chain was recorded in a study of T cells in Graves' hyperthyroidism and ophthalmopathy (dated by TCRdb to between 2018 and 2021). Regarding the complete study: Peripheral blood samples were taken at initial diagnosis, before any treatment was given. TCR V-J signatures able to tell the groups apart were searched for in a discovery cohort of 90 to 100 patients, of whom fewer than 45 had Graves' ophthalmopathy and roughly 58 had stable Graves' hyperthyroidism. Prospective prediction of ophthalmopathy was tested in an independent validation cohort consisting of 18 hyperthyroidism patients and around 16 patients who later progressed to ophthalmopathy. The roughly 90 discovery patients were divided at random into training and test sets in a 7:3 ratio. Thyroid tissue and blood T-cell repertoires from about six Graves' hyperthyroidism patients were also compared in the study. After sampling, hyperthyroidism patients received methimazole starting at 30 mg daily, and ophthalmopathy patients received high-dose intravenous methylprednisolone. The paper reports TCR Vbeta CDR3 sequencing of roughly 140 peripheral blood samples: under 45 ophthalmopathy, roughly 74 hyperthyroidism and roughly 17 progressor patients.

Graves' hyperthyroidism was defined as stable when no progression to ophthalmopathy occurred over 18 months of follow-up. The hyperthyroidism patients were between 18 and 65 years old and newly diagnosed, with a disease duration of less than 2 months. Exclusion was applied to patients with uncontrolled infections, other autoimmune diseases, pregnancy or lactation. Diagnoses were established on the basis of clinical symptoms, serum thyroxine and TRAb, thyroid ultrasound, and orbital computed tomography. PBMCs were separated from around 9.1 ml of fresh peripheral blood using Ficoll-Paque density gradient centrifugation. Trizol reagent was used to extract total RNA, and RNA quality was then checked on an Agilent 2100 Bioanalyzer. The paper as a whole reports these results and caveats: No statistical method was used to fix the sample size in advance, and group allocation was not hidden from the investigators. In cross-validation, a model built on a 13 V-J signature told ophthalmopathy apart from stable hyperthyroidism with 85% to 90% sensitivity and about 81% specificity, and in testing the same model reached 80%/75%. Most expanded thyroid clonotypes (frequency above 0.001) were also detected in blood, a finding suggesting that blood repertoires may reflect thyroid immune responses. During validation, the model predicted progression to ophthalmopathy a median of approximately six months ahead of onset, with 60% to 71% sensitivity and 72.22% specificity.

CDR1 and CDR2, per the germline V gene, are MGHRA and YSYEKL. The CDR3 spans 15 residues, from the cysteine through the phenylalanine. Solely the CDR3 DNA is kept, with 45 bases framed from the first base. V is shortened by 1 base, J by 3 bases, and the region joining them spans 12 bases. The table lists this clonotype with a few counts. Its antigen remains unidentified. Base qualities are not provided; no much larger clone lies one nucleotide away. The TCR beta CDR3 regions were amplified from RNA transcripts. A first-round RT-PCR of the TCR CDR3 used the HTBI primer set with the Qiagen OneStep RT-PCR kit. The libraries were constructed in a second round of multiplex PCR and then size-selected and purified. Paired-end sequencing of the libraries was performed with 100 bp reads on an Illumina HiSeq2000. Processing in the source paper ran as follows. SOAPnuke was used to process the raw data, with reads discarded if the reads contained adapters or uncalled bases, had a mean Phred below 15, or lacked an exact constant-primer or identifier match. COPE v1.2.5 was used to merge high-quality paired reads, and clonotypes were defined as unique nucleotide sequences. Clonotypes were aligned to IMGT TRBV, TRBD and TRBJ reference segments using MiTCR v1.1. The analysis included only V-J combinations with a frequency above 0.0001, which together covered over 98% of the repertoires. A TCS score was defined as the ratio between F50 (clonal expansion) and ExV (chaos), using BLOSUM62-based TCRdist between CDR3 peptides within each V-J. Welch's t-statistics and random forest reduced fewer than 550 V-J features to 13, which were used in a naive Bayes classifier (R e1071). In TCRdb, the public reads were trimmed at Q25 with fastp and aligned with MiXCR, with productive beta chains retained. Entries are consolidated by CDR3 protein sequence, retaining the most common genes and DNA. The V and J calls shown here were made by TCRdb, not taken from the authors' results. The sample data list around 350,000 distinct CDR3 sequences, and about a fifth of these were observed just once. The top ten constitute approximately 4% of the sample.

The chain is assembled from TRBV4-1 and TRBJ2-5; D gene: possibly TRBD1, on 5 matching bases. The sequence was collected from a woman aged 18-29 years with Graves' hyperthyroidism. Sequenced input: blood. DNA sequence: TGCGCCAGCAGCCAAGCCCAGGACACAAAAGAGACCCAGTACTTC. Its protein reads: CASSQAQDTKETQYF.